Reported below is one T cell receptor beta chain. Its target is not known. This sample was taken from a study of T cell repertoires in ileal Crohn's disease. At the level of the study: Patients had a median approximately 7.2-year disease duration, and less than 40% were active smokers. All patients had surgery for stricturing (about 60%) or penetrating (39%) disease. General observations from the study: Compared with non-smokers, active smokers at surgery showed more clonal expansions.

Germline loops: CDR1 LNHDA, CDR2 SQIVND (reference sequence). CDR3 length equals 15 residues. V gave up 5 bases and J gave up 6 bases, with 19 bases separating them. Only in-frame clones appear in the TCRdb table, and some are missing; sequencing was by immunoSEQ multiplex PCR. The data show more than 12,000 clones, around 70% seen once. Sample: ileal tissue. V is TRBV19 and J is TRBJ1-1; a possible D gene is TRBD1 (5 bases). The source is an adult with Crohn's disease. CDR3 loop: CASSLGRRRSPEAFF. The CDR3 DNA sequence: TGTGCCAGTAGTCTGGGACGCCGACGGTCCCCTGAAGCTTTCTTT.